This T cell receptor (beta chain) is from a study of T cell changes during pregnancy in multiple sclerosis. CDR3 length equals 13 residues. Germline loops: CDR1 LNHDA, CDR2 SQIVND (reference sequence). After removal of 5 bases from V and 6 bases from J, the junction contained 7 bases not matched to a gene. In its sample, this clone was seen once. Libraries were prepared by immunoSEQ multiplex PCR; TCRdb keeps only in-frame clonotypes and omits some of them. Of about 25,000 clones listed, 90% were seen once; the top ten hold more than 7.5%. This sample comprised CD8+ T cells from peripheral blood mononuclear cells, obtained in the third trimester of pregnancy. V is TRBV19 and J is TRBJ2-7; 7 bases match TRBD1. The receptor was derived from a female donor in good health, enrolled as a control in a pregnancy study. CDR3 loop: CASSPNPGGEQYF. CDR3 DNA sequence: TGTGCCAGTAGTCCCAACCCAGGGGGCGAGCAGTACTTC.